The 19 T cell receptor beta chains reported below all come from one sample, sequenced in a study of T cells after yellow fever vaccination (dated by TCRdb to 2018 to 2020). Explained via the paper, the treatment or condition label denotes: live attenuated yellow fever vaccine strain. Preparation of the library involved 5' RACE. Instrument used: Illumina HiSeq 2500. TCRdb redid the processing of the public reads, applying fastp at Q25 and MiXCR, and retained in-frame beta chains. All rows with the same CDR3 protein become a single entry with the most common DNA and genes. The sample includes 500,000 to 650,000 distinct CDR3 sequences, with approximately 13% observed a single time. About 14% of the sample comes from the top ten. The sequenced sample was PBMCs, obtained on the day of the yellow fever booster vaccination. The receptors were sampled from a man younger than 40 who received the YFV17D yellow fever vaccine.

This clonotype has just a few counts. V and J are TRBV12-3 or TRBV12-4 and TRBJ2-7; 8 bases agree with TRBD2. The CDR3 covers 17 residues. J gave up 0 bases and V 6 bases, and 13 bases lay outside the gene matches. CDR3 loop: CASSPDLREAPSYEQYF. CDR3 sequence (DNA): TGTGCCAGCAGCCCGGACTTGCGGGAGGCTCCCTCCTACGAGCAGTACTTC.

The gene calls are TRBV3-1 and TRBJ2-5; D is possibly TRBD1 (6 bases). Trimming left V 5 bases short and J 2 bases short, with 12 bases between. CDR1 is LGHDT and CDR2 is YNNKEL in the germline V gene (reference sequence). CDR3 length equals 14 residues. CDR3 bases: TGTGCCAGCAGCGACCAGGGGCGGCAAGAGACCCAGTACTTC. It is translated as CASSDQGRQETQYF.

This chain joins TRBV28 and TRBJ2-5, with 15 bases identical to TRBD2. Trimming removed 3 bases from V and 4 bases from J; junction bases left unmatched: 6. CDR3 length: 17 amino acids. Germline CDR1 is MDHEN and CDR2 is SYDVKM. CDR3 nucleotide sequence: TGTGCCAGCAGTTTCCGGACTAGCGGGAGGGAAGGAGAGACCCAGTACTTC. Amino acids: CASSFRTSGREGETQYF. The full variable domain, with the rest looked up from reference TRBV28 and TRBJ2-5, is DVKVTQSSRYLVKRTGEKVFLECVQDMDHENMFWYRQDPGLGLRLIYFSYDVKMKEKGDIPEGYSVSREKKERFSLILESASTNQTSMYLCASSFRTSGREGETQYFGPGTRLLVL.

There are a few counts of this clonotype. CDR3 in DNA: TGTGCCAGCAGCTTAGGGGCGGGAGCGGTCGGGGAGCTGTTTTTT. Translation: CASSLGAGAVGELFF. V usage is TRBV7-2 and J usage is TRBJ2-2, with 7 nucleotides matching TRBD2. This CDR3 has 15 residues. V lost 1 base, J lost 7 bases, and 6 bases stayed unmatched. CDR1 and CDR2 from the germline V gene are SGHTA and FQGNSA.

The V call is TRBV7-9, the J call TRBJ2-1; 13 nucleotides match TRBD2. CDR3 length: 15 amino acids. The V gene end was trimmed by 4 bases and the J gene end by 7 bases; junction bases not matched to a gene: 4. The germline V gene has CDR1 SEHNR and CDR2 FQNEAQ (reference sequence). Here the CDR3 reads CASSSGTSGTNEQFF. The CDR3 nucleotides are TGTGCCAGCAGCTCCGGGACTAGCGGGACAAATGAGCAGTTCTTC. Based on the CDR3 plus reference TRBV7-9 and TRBJ2-1, the full variable domain is DTGVSQNPRHKITKRGQNVTFRCDPISEHNRLYWYRQTLGQGPEFLTYFQNEAQLEKSRLLSDRFSAERPKGSFSTLEIQRTEQGDSAMYLCASSSGTSGTNEQFFGPGTRLTVL.

The J gene is TRBJ2-7, the V gene TRBV20-1; D call uncertain. Trimming stripped 8 bases from V and 7 bases from J, with 15 bases between. The CDR3 sequence is 11 residues long. Germline-derived CDR1 and CDR2 are DFQATT and SNEGSKA (reference sequence). CDR3 region: CSTRLGGEQYF. The CDR3 bases are TGCAGTACGCGTTTGGGTGGTGAGCAGTACTTC.

There are a few counts of this clonotype. CDR3 coding DNA: TGCAGTGCTAGAGCTGGCAGGGATCAGCCCCAGCATTTT. It specifies CSARAGRDQPQHF. The gene calls are TRBV20-1 and TRBJ1-5, with D tentatively TRBD1 (5 bases). This CDR3 spans 13 amino acids. Looked up from germline, CDR1 is DFQATT and CDR2 is SNEGSKA (reference sequence). V shed 1 base and J shed 5 bases, with 9 bases lying between them.

There are a few counts of this clonotype. The rearrangement joins TRBV7-9 to TRBJ2-7; 9 bases agree with TRBD2. V shed 2 bases and J 4 bases; nucleotides not matched to a gene: 9. This CDR3 is built from 16 residues. CDR1 is SEHNR, CDR2 FQNEAQ, per germline (reference sequence). The CDR3 region is CASSLYLAGKVYEQYF. The CDR3 DNA reads TGTGCCAGCAGCTTATACCTAGCGGGAAAGGTTTACGAGCAGTACTTC. Together with reference TRBV7-9 and TRBJ2-7, the CDR3 gives the full variable domain: DTGVSQNPRHKITKRGQNVTFRCDPISEHNRLYWYRQTLGQGPEFLTYFQNEAQLEKSRLLSDRFSAERPKGSFSTLEIQRTEQGDSAMYLCASSLYLAGKVYEQYFGPGTRLTVT.

A few counts support this clonotype. This chain's CDR3 is CASMAGTGFNYGYTF. The CDR3 DNA follows: TGTGCCAGCATGGCCGGGACAGGATTCAACTATGGCTACACCTTC. The chain has TRBV27 and TRBJ1-2; 8 bases are shared with TRBD1. The J segment lost 2 bases and the V segment lost 7 bases, leaving 9 bases of the junction unmatched. The CDR3 loop spans 15 amino acids. Germline CDR1 is MNHEY and CDR2 is SMNVEV (reference sequence).

This clonotype was seen a handful of times. The CDR3 sequence is CASRLGAGGTEAFF. CDR3 nucleotides: TGTGCCAGCAGACTAGGGGCGGGGGGGACTGAAGCTTTCTTT. The rearrangement links TRBV7-2 to TRBJ1-1, with D maybe TRBD1 (5 bases). This CDR3 spans 14 amino acids. Germline V gives CDR1 SGHTA, CDR2 FQGNSA. Between the trimmed V and J ends, which lost 6 bases and 5 bases, there was a span of 16 bases.

In its sample, this clonotype was seen a few times. The CDR3 loop reads CASRVAGVSYNEQFF. The CDR3 DNA reads as TGCGCCAGCAGGGTTGCGGGCGTCTCCTACAATGAGCAGTTCTTC. J is TRBJ2-1 and V is TRBV5-1; a possible D gene is TRBD2 (5 bases). CDR1 is SGHRS and CDR2 is YFSETQ in the germline V gene. V was pared by 5 bases and J by 0 bases, with 12 bases between. The CDR3 runs 15 residues.

The gene calls are TRBV7-9 and TRBJ1-2; the D gene is possibly TRBD1 (5 bases). The CDR3 sequence is 15 residues long. CDR1 SEHNR and CDR2 FQNEAQ come from the germline V gene (reference sequence). V lost 7 bases and J lost 0, with 15 bases in between. CDR3 in DNA: TGTGCCAGCAACGAACAGGAAAGAGCTAACTATGGCTACACCTTC. Translating it yields CASNEQERANYGYTF.

This clonotype was counted a few times. V is TRBV6-2 or TRBV6-3 and J is TRBJ2-3, with 12 positions matching TRBD2. Germline assignment: CDR1 MNHEY and CDR2 SVGEGT. The CDR3 has 17 residues. V gave up 6 bases and J gave up 7 bases; unmatched junction bases: 14. As DNA, the CDR3 is TGTGCCAGCAGCTACGACGCAGGACTAGCGGGATTATATACGCAGTATTTT. Its translation is CASSYDAGLAGLYTQYF.

V is TRBV9 and J is TRBJ1-6; D not resolved. V was shortened by 3 bases and J by 7 bases, with 11 bases between the two germline ends. Germline CDR1 reads SGDLS; CDR2 reads YYNGEE. The CDR3 runs 14 residues. CDR3 protein: CASSATDVNSPLHF. The DNA of the CDR3 is TGTGCCAGCAGCGCGACGGACGTAAATTCACCCCTCCACTTT.

This chain links TRBV30 with TRBJ2-1, with TRBD1 as a possible D gene (5 bases). V was shortened by 5 bases and J by 1 base, with 9 bases between the two germline ends. CDR3 length: 13 amino acids. Germline V gene data show CDR1 as GTSNPN and CDR2 as SVGIG (reference sequence). The CDR3 nucleotides are TGTGCCTGGGAAGGGGATTCCTACAATGAGCAGTTCTTC. It encodes CAWEGDSYNEQFF.

The V and J genes are TRBV25-1 and TRBJ1-6; perhaps TRBD1 as D (5 bases). The germline V gene has CDR1 MGHDK and CDR2 SYGVNS. CDR3 size: 17 residues. Trimming stripped 3 bases from V and 0 bases from J, with 12 bases between. The CDR3 nucleotides read TGTGCCAGCAGTGATGGGGCTGAAAGCTCCTATAATTCACCCCTCCACTTT. Translation: CASSDGAESSYNSPLHF.

This clonotype was counted only a few times. V usage is TRBV25-1 and J usage is TRBJ2-1, with 9 bases matching TRBD1. Trimming took 6 bases from V and 12 from J; bases not matched to a gene: 9. The germline V gene has CDR1 MGHDK and CDR2 SYGVNS. The CDR3 is made up of 13 amino acids. CDR3 in DNA: TGTGCCAGCAGGATGGGGACAGGGAGGTGGCAGTTCTTC. Its translation is CASRMGTGRWQFF.

This clonotype has a handful of counts. The J gene is TRBJ2-7, the V gene TRBV18; D gene uncertain. The CDR3 extends over 15 amino acids. Trimming took off 3 bases at V and 0 bases at J, with 12 bases between the two ends. Germline lookup yields CDR1 KGHSH and CDR2 LQKENI. DNA for the CDR3: TGTGCCAGCTCACCGGGCAGACCAAGCTCCTACGAGCAGTACTTC. As protein: CASSPGRPSSYEQYF.

The V and J genes are TRBV5-1 and TRBJ2-2; TRBD2 might be the D (5 bases). Germline lookup yields CDR1 SGHRS and CDR2 YFSETQ. V gave up 6 bases and J gave up 0 bases, with 9 bases separating them. The CDR3 totals 14 residues. CDR3 region: CASKDGTNTGELFF. CDR3 sequence (DNA): TGCGCCAGCAAGGACGGGACGAACACCGGGGAGCTGTTTTTT.